This T cell receptor (beta chain) was found in a study of T cell responses to AZD1222 COVID-19 vaccine. At the level of the study: Researchers grouped second doses given at about 4 or about 12 weeks into one pool.

Sequencing used immunoSEQ multiplex PCR; TCRdb keeps in-frame clones, though not all of them. The table has roughly 100,000 clones, approximately 87% seen once. The CDR3 totals 11 residues. CDR1 is DFQATT and CDR2 is SNEGSKA in the germline V gene (reference sequence). V was shortened by 6 bases and J by 7 bases, with 12 bases between the two germline ends. On this clone itself: Its matching antigen is unknown.

Study-wide results and limits: Spike-specific TCR breadth and depth were elevated following two AZD1222 doses.

V usage is TRBV20-1 and J usage is TRBJ1-2; no firm D call. Here the sequenced sample was peripheral blood, taken on day 0 of AZD1222 vaccination. This sequence originates from an adult in good health. DNA for the CDR3: TGCAGTGCCCTAGAGGTCCCTGGCTACACCTTC. This sequence encodes CSALEVPGYTF.